These T cell receptor beta chains were read from a single sample in a study of low-dose radiotherapy and immunotherapy resistance in tumors. From the reads, TCRdb called clonotypes with MiXCR, one entry per CDR3 protein. The sample carries just over 90,000 distinct CDR3 sequences, around a fifth recorded once. The material sequenced was PBMCs, taken after low-dose radiotherapy plus immunotherapy. All receptors derive from a female donor with ovarian cancer. Both conserved end residues are part of each CDR3. A D gene is named only where the DNA matches it firmly. The listing skips clone size in some rows; elsewhere it reads once, few, many or a size class.

v_gene: TRBV9
j_gene: TRBJ2-6
d_gene: .
abundance: .
CDR3aa: CASSRGGANVLTF
CDR3nt: TGTGCCAGCAGCCGAGGAGGGGCCAACGTCCTGACTTTC

v_gene: TRBV12-3/TRBV12-4
j_gene: TRBJ2-3
d_gene: TRBD1
abundance: many
CDR3aa: CASREQGTDTQYF
CDR3nt: TGTGCCAGCAGAGAACAGGGGACAGATACGCAGTATTTT

v_gene: TRBV7-9
j_gene: TRBJ1-1
d_gene: TRBD1
abundance: many
CDR3aa: CASSLRGRDRTEAFF
CDR3nt: TGTGCCAGCAGCTTAAGGGGGCGCGATCGCACTGAAGCTTTCTTT

v_gene: TRBV6-6
j_gene: TRBJ2-3
d_gene: TRBD1
abundance: many
CDR3aa: CASSGQERELANTQYF
CDR3nt: TGTGCCAGCAGTGGACAGGAGAGAGAGTTGGCAAATACGCAGTATTTT

v_gene: TRBV5-5
j_gene: TRBJ2-4
d_gene: .
abundance: .
CDR3aa: CASSLFTEMGKNIQYF
CDR3nt: TGTGCCAGCAGCTTGTTTACGGAGATGGGCAAAAACATTCAGTACTTC

v_gene: TRBV6-2/TRBV6-3
j_gene: TRBJ1-2
d_gene: .
abundance: .
CDR3aa: CASSFPAPDGYTF
CDR3nt: TGTGCCAGCAGTTTCCCCGCTCCGGATGGCTACACCTTC

v_gene: TRBV6-8
j_gene: TRBJ2-7
d_gene: .
abundance: many
CDR3aa: CASSYRPTYEQYF
CDR3nt: TGTGCCAGCAGTTACAGGCCAACCTACGAGCAGTACTTC

v_gene: TRBV3-1
j_gene: TRBJ1-6
d_gene: .
abundance: many
CDR3aa: CASSPASTARNSPLHF
CDR3nt: TGTGCCAGCAGCCCGGCGAGCACAGCCCGGAATTCACCCCTCCACTTT

v_gene: TRBV9
j_gene: TRBJ2-5
d_gene: .
abundance: many
CDR3aa: CASSWGLEETQYF
CDR3nt: TGTGCCAGCAGCTGGGGGCTAGAAGAGACCCAGTACTTC

v_gene: TRBV28
j_gene: TRBJ1-1
d_gene: TRBD1
abundance: .
CDR3aa: CASSDRGRVEAFF
CDR3nt: TGTGCCAGCAGTGACAGGGGCAGAGTTGAAGCTTTCTTT

v_gene: TRBV6-5
j_gene: TRBJ2-6
d_gene: TRBD1
abundance: many
CDR3aa: CASSNPTGAGANVLTF
CDR3nt: TGTGCCAGCAGTAATCCCACAGGGGCTGGGGCCAACGTCCTGACTTTC

v_gene: TRBV7-9
j_gene: TRBJ1-5
d_gene: .
abundance: many
CDR3aa: CASSFWDRAGSQPQHF
CDR3nt: TGTGCCAGCAGCTTCTGGGACCGCGCGGGGAGTCAGCCCCAGCATTTT

v_gene: TRBV5-1
j_gene: TRBJ2-7
d_gene: .
abundance: .
CDR3aa: CASSSQQGPTYEQYF
CDR3nt: TGCGCCAGCAGCAGCCAACAGGGCCCTACCTACGAGCAGTACTTC

v_gene: TRBV10-3
j_gene: TRBJ1-2
d_gene: TRBD1
abundance: many
CDR3aa: CAISGQDRGRSGYGYTF
CDR3nt: TGTGCCATCAGTGGTCAGGACAGGGGACGTTCAGGCTATGGCTACACCTTC

v_gene: TRBV6-2/TRBV6-3
j_gene: TRBJ1-1
d_gene: TRBD1
abundance: many
CDR3aa: CASRFRDSAFF
CDR3nt: TGTGCCAGCAGATTTCGGGACAGCGCTTTCTTT

v_gene: TRBV7-2
j_gene: TRBJ2-5
d_gene: TRBD2
abundance: many
CDR3aa: CASSLDAGGGETQYF
CDR3nt: TGTGCCAGCAGCTTAGATGCGGGGGGGGGGGAGACCCAGTACTTC

v_gene: TRBV7-2
j_gene: TRBJ2-7
d_gene: .
abundance: many
CDR3aa: CASSLTGDRTYEQYF
CDR3nt: TGTGCCAGCAGCTTAACGGGAGACAGGACCTACGAGCAGTACTTC

v_gene: TRBV7-2
j_gene: TRBJ2-5
d_gene: .
abundance: many
CDR3aa: CASSLAGRQETQYF
CDR3nt: TGTGCCAGCAGCTTAGCGGGCAGGCAAGAGACCCAGTACTTC

v_gene: TRBV5-1
j_gene: TRBJ1-2
d_gene: .
abundance: many
CDR3aa: CASSLGQGKDGYTF
CDR3nt: TGCGCCAGCAGCTTGGGGCAGGGGAAAGACGGCTACACCTTC

v_gene: TRBV2
j_gene: TRBJ1-5
d_gene: .
abundance: .
CDR3aa: CASQGLGNQPQHF
CDR3nt: TGTGCCAGCCAGGGGCTCGGCAATCAGCCCCAGCATTTT

v_gene: TRBV5-6
j_gene: TRBJ2-4
d_gene: .
abundance: many
CDR3aa: CASSLVAEGLAKNIQYF
CDR3nt: TGTGCCAGCAGCTTGGTGGCGGAGGGTCTAGCCAAAAACATTCAGTACTTC

v_gene: TRBV11-2
j_gene: TRBJ2-1
d_gene: .
abundance: many
CDR3aa: CASGRTYSYNEQFF
CDR3nt: TGTGCCAGCGGTAGGACGTACTCCTACAATGAGCAGTTCTTC

v_gene: TRBV6-2/TRBV6-3
j_gene: TRBJ2-3
d_gene: .
abundance: many
CDR3aa: CASSLRGGRTDTQYF
CDR3nt: TGTGCCAGCAGTTTGAGGGGGGGCCGGACAGATACGCAGTATTTT

v_gene: TRBV6-6
j_gene: TRBJ2-2
d_gene: TRBD1
abundance: many
CDR3aa: CASRPRQGALTGELFF
CDR3nt: TGTGCCAGCAGACCACGACAGGGGGCTTTGACCGGGGAGCTGTTTTTT

v_gene: TRBV2
j_gene: TRBJ2-3
d_gene: .
abundance: .
CDR3aa: CASWGGGSTDTQYF
CDR3nt: TGTGCCAGCTGGGGGGGCGGAAGCACAGATACGCAGTATTTT

v_gene: TRBV6-2/TRBV6-3
j_gene: TRBJ2-1
d_gene: .
abundance: many
CDR3aa: CASSYAPRPSYNEQFF
CDR3nt: TGTGCCAGCAGTTACGCCCCCCGTCCCTCCTACAATGAGCAGTTCTTC

v_gene: TRBV6-2/TRBV6-3
j_gene: TRBJ2-1
d_gene: TRBD2
abundance: .
CDR3aa: CASSMLAGGPGEQFF
CDR3nt: TGTGCCAGCAGTATGTTAGCGGGAGGGCCGGGTGAGCAGTTCTTC

v_gene: TRBV7-2
j_gene: TRBJ2-7
d_gene: TRBD2
abundance: many
CDR3aa: CASSLARASGIYEQYF
CDR3nt: TGTGCCAGCAGCTTAGCCCGGGCTAGCGGGATCTACGAGCAGTACTTC

v_gene: TRBV5-5
j_gene: TRBJ2-1
d_gene: .
abundance: .
CDR3aa: CASSTRNEQFF
CDR3nt: TGTGCCAGCAGCACACGCAATGAGCAGTTCTTC

v_gene: TRBV2
j_gene: TRBJ1-5
d_gene: .
abundance: many
CDR3aa: CASRQTGGNNQPQHF
CDR3nt: TGTGCCAGCAGACAGACGGGGGGGAACAATCAGCCCCAGCATTTT

v_gene: TRBV6-2/TRBV6-3
j_gene: TRBJ2-7
d_gene: .
abundance: many
CDR3aa: CASSEWGGPYEQYF
CDR3nt: TGTGCCAGCAGTGAATGGGGGGGGCCGTACGAGCAGTACTTC